The 22 T cell receptor beta chains presented below share a single source sample, sequenced in a study of beta chain features in type 1 diabetes. Study-level results: Patients with Type 1 diabetes showed moderately but significantly shorter TCRB CDR3s in all four CD4+ subsets.

Expressed TCRB transcripts got sequenced, as all isolated RNA was reverse transcribed. Method: immunoSEQ multiplex PCR; TCRdb's copy keeps in-frame clones and lacks some. This table has more than 250,000 clones, about 15% appearing once. These TCRs are of unknown antigen specificity. The sequenced sample was naive CD4+ T cells from blood. These receptors came from a man aged 18 to 29 with type 1 diabetes.

This clone was observed a handful of times. The CDR3: CASRGGQGDTEAFF. CDR3 in DNA: TGTGCCAGCAGAGGGGGACAGGGAGACACTGAAGCTTTCTTT. The chain couples TRBV5-4 to TRBJ1-1, with 9 bases matching TRBD1. This CDR3 has 14 amino acids. The V gene's germline CDR1 is SGHNT and CDR2 YYREEE (reference sequence). The V segment lost 5 bases and the J segment 3 bases; nucleotides outside the gene matches: 5. The whole variable domain, filled in from reference TRBV5-4 and TRBJ1-1, reads ETGVTQSPTHLIKTRGQQVTLRCSSQSGHNTVSWYQQALGQGPQFIFQYYREEENGRGNFPPRFSGLQFPNYSSELNVNALELDDSALYLCASRGGQGDTEAFFGQGTRLTVV.

This clone has more than one count but fewer than ten. The V gene is TRBV7-2, the J gene TRBJ2-2; TRBD2 might be the D (6 bases). CDR3 size: 14 residues. CDR1 SGHTA and CDR2 FQGNSA come from the germline V gene. Trimming removed 5 bases from V and 8 bases from J, with 15 bases in between. CDR3 protein: CASSAGSGWGELFF. The CDR3 DNA sequence: TGTGCCAGCAGCGCGGGGTCCGGGTGGGGGGAGCTGTTTTTT.

This clone was counted a single time. The V and J genes are TRBV27 and TRBJ1-5, with no clear D. The CDR3 length is 14 residues. From germline, CDR1 is MNHEY and CDR2 SMNVEV (reference sequence). Between the trimmed V and J ends, which lost 4 bases and 7 bases, there was a span of 14 bases. The chain's CDR3 is CASSSRALRQPQHF. The CDR3 nucleotides are TGTGCCAGCAGTTCCCGAGCCCTTAGACAGCCCCAGCATTTT.

J is TRBJ1-5 and V is TRBV7-9, with TRBD1 matching 10 bases. CDR1 is SEHNR and CDR2 is FQNEAQ in the germline V gene (reference sequence). This CDR3 is 17 amino acids long. V dropped 4 bases and J dropped 6; count of bases not matched to a gene: 12. CDR3 protein: CASSWGGDRGRFQPQHF. CDR3 DNA: TGTGCCAGCAGCTGGGGTGGAGACAGGGGGCGGTTTCAGCCCCAGCATTTT.

The J gene is TRBJ2-1, the V gene TRBV30, with D hard to call. CDR1 and CDR2 from the germline V gene are GTSNPN and SVGIG (reference sequence). V was cut by 4 bases and J by 2 bases, with 9 bases left in between. There are 13 residues in the CDR3. The CDR3 nucleotides read TGTGCCTGGACCCCAGGCACCTACAATGAGCAGTTCTTC. This codes for CAWTPGTYNEQFF.

This clone has only a few counts. The chain has TRBV25-1 and TRBJ1-1, with D unclear. Germline values: CDR1 MGHDK, CDR2 SYGVNS. The CDR3 sequence is 13 residues long. V was cut by 4 bases and J by 4 bases, with 10 bases left in between. CDR3 amino acids: CASSAYSRTEAFF. In DNA, the CDR3 is TGTGCCAGCAGTGCTTACAGTCGCACTGAAGCTTTCTTT.

V and J are TRBV18 and TRBJ1-2, with D tentatively TRBD1 (5 bases). V was shortened by 6 bases and J by 2 bases, with 10 bases between the two germline ends. Germline CDR1 and CDR2: KGHSH and LQKENI. This CDR3 is 13 amino acids long. CDR3 bases: TGTGCCAGCTCCGAGGACACGAACTATGGCTACACCTTC. Its translation: CASSEDTNYGYTF.

J is TRBJ2-7 and V is TRBV28; perhaps TRBD1 as D (5 bases). Looked up from germline, CDR1 is MDHEN and CDR2 is SYDVKM. The CDR3 spans 13 residues. The V gene lost 6 bases and the J gene lost 2 bases, with 11 bases spanning the gap. The CDR3 DNA reads as TGTGCCAGCAGCCATAAGACAGCCTACGAGCAGTACTTC. Its translation: CASSHKTAYEQYF.

The V and J genes are TRBV28 and TRBJ2-7, with 11 positions matching TRBD1. V lost 5 bases to trimming and J lost 11 bases; unmatched junction nucleotides: 5. CDR3 length equals 12 residues. Germline loops: CDR1 MDHEN, CDR2 SYDVKM. CDR3 sequence reads: CASSPRDRGEYF. In nucleotides, the CDR3 is TGTGCCAGCAGTCCCCGGGACAGGGGGGAGTACTTC.

The CDR3 DNA follows: TGCGCCAGCACGGGATTTGGTGGGGCCAACGTCCTGACTTTC. Amino acid sequence: CASTGFGGANVLTF. The V call is TRBV10-2, the J call TRBJ2-6; D perhaps matches TRBD2 (5 bases). CDR3 length equals 14 residues. Trimming removed 7 bases from V and 3 bases from J, with 10 bases in between. The V gene's germline CDR1 is WSHSY and CDR2 SAAADI.

The V call is TRBV5-1, the J call TRBJ2-3; 7 bases fit TRBD2. Trimming removed 6 bases from V and 2 bases from J; junction bases left unmatched: 9. The CDR3 has 15 residues. Germline V lookup: CDR1 SGHRS, CDR2 YFSETQ. The CDR3 nucleotides are TGCGCCAGCAAAAAGCGGGACCTCCTCACAGATACGCAGTATTTT. Protein product: CASKKRDLLTDTQYF.

This clone turned up a few times. This rearrangement joins TRBV29-1 to TRBJ2-3, with D unclear. Germline V gene data show CDR1 as SQVTM and CDR2 as ANQGSEA. The CDR3 is 14 amino acids. Between the trimmed V and J ends, which lost 4 bases and 0 bases, there was a span of 11 bases. CDR3 nucleotides: TGCAGCGTTGTTCCCGCGGTGAGCACAGATACGCAGTATTTT. Translating gives CSVVPAVSTDTQYF.

This clone was detected only a few times. The chain carries TRBV10-3 and TRBJ2-7; D is unclear. The germline V and J ends were trimmed by 0 bases and 0 bases, with 9 bases remaining between them. Germline CDR1 ENHRY, CDR2 SYGVKD. CDR3 length: 15 residues. The CDR3 here is CAISESAAISYEQYF. For the CDR3, the DNA is TGTGCCATCAGTGAGTCGGCGGCGATCTCCTACGAGCAGTACTTC.

This clone was detected a few times. This chain connects TRBV29-1 to TRBJ2-3, with 8 bases that match TRBD2. The CDR3 covers 15 residues. Germline V CDR1 and CDR2: SQVTM, ANQGSEA. The CDR3 region is CGGSEAGGRADTQYF. Here the CDR3 DNA reads TGCGGGGGATCTGAGGCGGGGGGCCGGGCGGATACGCAGTATTTT.

The rearrangement uses TRBV29-1 and TRBJ1-1; a possible D gene is TRBD1 (6 bases). The CDR3 sequence is 14 residues long. Germline V gene lookup returns CDR1 SQVTM and CDR2 ANQGSEA. V was trimmed by 0 bases and J by 0 bases, leaving 8 bases between them. The CDR3 sequence: CSVEDTGLNTEAFF. For the CDR3, the DNA is TGCAGCGTTGAAGATACAGGGTTGAACACTGAAGCTTTCTTT.

V is TRBV10-1 and J is TRBJ2-4; 10 nucleotides match TRBD1. V was pared by 4 bases and J by 6 bases, with 0 bases of the junction left unmatched. Per germline, CDR1 WNHNN and CDR2 SYGVQD (reference sequence). The CDR3 runs to 13 residues. The CDR3 nucleotides are TGCGCCAGCAGTGGGGACAGGGGAAACATTCAGTACTTC. Translating gives CASSGDRGNIQYF.

V and J are TRBV18 and TRBJ2-1, with D possibly being TRBD2 (5 bases). Germline CDR1 is KGHSH and CDR2 is LQKENI. V dropped 2 bases and J dropped 5 bases, with 10 bases sitting between them. The CDR3 consists of 14 residues. The CDR3 DNA sequence: TGTGCCAGCTCACCAGCGCGGGTGGACAATGAGCAGTTCTTC. Translation gives CASSPARVDNEQFF. Full variable domain (remainder filled in from reference TRBV18 and TRBJ2-1): NAGVMQNPRHLVRRRGQEARLRCSPMKGHSHVYWYRQLPEEGLKFMVYLQKENIIDESGMPKERFSAEFPKEGPSILRIQQVVRGDSAAYFCASSPARVDNEQFFGPGTRLTVL.

This clone showed up just a few times. The CDR3 reads CASSLGGSKRAGADTQYF. The CDR3 DNA is TGTGCCAGCAGCTTGGGTGGCTCGAAGCGGGCGGGCGCAGATACGCAGTATTTT. The chain recombines TRBV5-4 with TRBJ2-3, with D possibly TRBD2 on 6 matching bases. CDR3 length: 18 residues. V gave up 0 bases and J gave up 4 bases, with 21 bases separating them. Germline CDR1 and CDR2: SGHNT and YYREEE (reference sequence).

This clone has more than one count but fewer than ten. The chain links TRBV19 to TRBJ1-4; D possibly corresponds to TRBD1 (6 bases). Germline values: CDR1 LNHDA, CDR2 SQIVND (reference sequence). This CDR3 spans 15 amino acids. The V end lost 3 bases, the J end lost 2 bases, and 10 bases lay between the germline ends. In DNA form, the CDR3 reads TGTGCCAGTAGTATCCGGGACAAGACTAATGAAAAACTGTTTTTT. Its protein product is CASSIRDKTNEKLFF.

A few counts support this clone. The rearrangement uses TRBV2 and TRBJ1-2; D might be TRBD1 (6 bases). Trimming took off 4 bases at V and 5 bases at J, with 17 bases between the two ends. The CDR3 consists of 15 residues. Germline lookup yields CDR1 SNHLY and CDR2 FYNNEI. As DNA, the CDR3 is TGTGCCAGCAGTGGCGTACGGACAGAGACTTATGGCTACACCTTC. Encoded protein: CASSGVRTETYGYTF.

The V call is TRBV9, the J call TRBJ2-4; tentative D call: TRBD1 (6 bases). CDR1 SGDLS and CDR2 YYNGEE come from the germline V gene. V lost 0 bases and J 8 bases, leaving 15 bases between the germline ends. The CDR3 covers 15 residues. The CDR3 sequence: CASSVGGHLGDIQYF. In DNA form, the CDR3 reads TGTGCCAGCAGCGTAGGGGGACATCTGGGGGACATTCAGTACTTC.

This clone has more than one count but fewer than ten. The rearrangement links TRBV19 to TRBJ2-1; 11 bases fit TRBD2. The CDR3 has 16 residues. The germline V gene encodes CDR1 LNHDA and CDR2 SQIVND (reference sequence). V lost 5 bases to trimming and J lost 5 bases; unmatched junction nucleotides: 8. The CDR3, as DNA: TGTGCCAGTAGTCGGACCGGGACTAGCGGTCACAATGAGCAGTTCTTC. Protein product: CASSRTGTSGHNEQFF.